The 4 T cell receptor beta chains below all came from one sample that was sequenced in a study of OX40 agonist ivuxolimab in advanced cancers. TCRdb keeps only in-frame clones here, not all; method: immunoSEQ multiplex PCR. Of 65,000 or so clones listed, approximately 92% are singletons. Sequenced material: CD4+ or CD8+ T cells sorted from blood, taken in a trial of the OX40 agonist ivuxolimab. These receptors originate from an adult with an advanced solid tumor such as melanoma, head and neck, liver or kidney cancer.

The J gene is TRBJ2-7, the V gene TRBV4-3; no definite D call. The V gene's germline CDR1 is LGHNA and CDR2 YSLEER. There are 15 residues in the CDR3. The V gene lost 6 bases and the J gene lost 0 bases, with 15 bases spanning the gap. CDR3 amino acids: CASSQYGLSSYEQYF. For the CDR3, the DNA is TGCGCCAGCAGTCAGTACGGGCTTAGCTCCTACGAGCAGTACTTC.

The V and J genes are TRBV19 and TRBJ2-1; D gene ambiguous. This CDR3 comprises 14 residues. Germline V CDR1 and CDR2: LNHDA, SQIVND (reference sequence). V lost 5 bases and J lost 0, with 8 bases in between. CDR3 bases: TGTGCCAGTAGTGGCCGAAGCTCCTACAATGAGCAGTTCTTC. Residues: CASSGRSSYNEQFF.

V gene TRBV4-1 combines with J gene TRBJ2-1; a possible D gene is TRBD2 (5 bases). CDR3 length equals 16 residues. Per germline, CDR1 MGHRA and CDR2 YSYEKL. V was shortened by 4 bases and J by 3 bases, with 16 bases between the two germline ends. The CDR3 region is CASSLILDSDYNEQFF. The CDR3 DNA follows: TGCGCCAGCAGCCTAATCTTGGACTCAGACTACAATGAGCAGTTCTTC.

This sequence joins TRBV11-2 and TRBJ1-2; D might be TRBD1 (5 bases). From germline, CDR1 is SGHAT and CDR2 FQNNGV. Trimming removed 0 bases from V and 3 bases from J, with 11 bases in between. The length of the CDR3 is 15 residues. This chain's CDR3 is CASSLDAGRDYGYTF. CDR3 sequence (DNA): TGTGCCAGCAGCTTAGACGCAGGGAGGGACTATGGCTACACCTTC. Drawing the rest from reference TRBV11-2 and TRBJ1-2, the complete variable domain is EAGVAQSPRYKIIEKRQSVAFWCNPISGHATLYWYQQILGQGPKLLIQFQNNGVVDDSQLPKDRFSAERLKGVDSTLKIQPAKLEDSAVYLCASSLDAGRDYGYTFGSGTRLTVV.